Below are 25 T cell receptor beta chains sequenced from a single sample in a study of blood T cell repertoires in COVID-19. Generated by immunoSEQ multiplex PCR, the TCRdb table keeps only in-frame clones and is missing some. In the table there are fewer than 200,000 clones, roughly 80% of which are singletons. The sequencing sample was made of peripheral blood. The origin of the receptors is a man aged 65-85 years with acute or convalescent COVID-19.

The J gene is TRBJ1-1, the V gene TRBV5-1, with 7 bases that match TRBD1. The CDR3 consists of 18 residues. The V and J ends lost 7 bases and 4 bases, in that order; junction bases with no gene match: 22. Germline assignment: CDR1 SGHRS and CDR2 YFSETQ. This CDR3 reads CASETGSSALGGTTEAFF. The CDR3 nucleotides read TGCGCCAGCGAGACAGGGTCGAGCGCTTTAGGCGGAACCACTGAAGCTTTCTTT.

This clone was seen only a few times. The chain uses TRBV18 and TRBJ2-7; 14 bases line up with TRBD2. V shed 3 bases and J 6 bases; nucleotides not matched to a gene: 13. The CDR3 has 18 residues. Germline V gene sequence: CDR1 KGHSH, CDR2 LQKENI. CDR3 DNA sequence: TGTGCCAGCTCACCCAGACTAGCGGGAGGGGAGGGCCCTCCCGAGCAGTACTTC. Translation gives CASSPRLAGGEGPPEQYF.

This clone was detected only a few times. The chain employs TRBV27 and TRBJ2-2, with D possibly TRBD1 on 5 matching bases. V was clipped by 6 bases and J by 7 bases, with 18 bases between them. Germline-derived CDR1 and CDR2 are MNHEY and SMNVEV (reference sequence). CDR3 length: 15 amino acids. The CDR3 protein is CASSPERGFGGELFF. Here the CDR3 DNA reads TGTGCCAGCAGCCCTGAAAGGGGCTTTGGCGGGGAGCTGTTTTTT.

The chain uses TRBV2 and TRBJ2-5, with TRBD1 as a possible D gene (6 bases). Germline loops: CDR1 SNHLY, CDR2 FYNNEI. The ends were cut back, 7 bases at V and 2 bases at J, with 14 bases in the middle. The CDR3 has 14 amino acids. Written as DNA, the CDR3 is TGTGCCAGCAAGTCGGGACAAGAGCAAGAGACCCAGTACTTC. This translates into CASKSGQEQETQYF.

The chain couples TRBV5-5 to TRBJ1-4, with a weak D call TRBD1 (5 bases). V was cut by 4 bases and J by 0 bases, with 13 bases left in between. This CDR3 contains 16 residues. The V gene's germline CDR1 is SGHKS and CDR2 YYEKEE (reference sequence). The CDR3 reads CASSRRTFSTNEKLFF. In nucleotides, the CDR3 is TGTGCCAGCAGCCGCCGGACATTCTCAACTAATGAAAAACTGTTTTTT.

CDR3 in DNA: TGTGCCTGGAGTACTGGGACAGGGGTTCGGGAGACCCAGTACTTC. Translation: CAWSTGTGVRETQYF. V and J are TRBV30 and TRBJ2-5; 10 positions agree with TRBD1. With V trimmed by 2 bases and J by 5 bases, 8 bases remained unmatched. The CDR3 loop spans 15 amino acids. Germline V gene data show CDR1 as GTSNPN and CDR2 as SVGIG (reference sequence).

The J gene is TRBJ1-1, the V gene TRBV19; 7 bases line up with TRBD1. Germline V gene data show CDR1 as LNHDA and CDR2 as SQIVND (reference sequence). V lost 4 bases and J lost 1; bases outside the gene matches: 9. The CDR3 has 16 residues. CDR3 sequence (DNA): TGTGCCAGTAGTACACCTCAGGACAGGACGAACACTGAAGCTTTCTTT. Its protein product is CASSTPQDRTNTEAFF.

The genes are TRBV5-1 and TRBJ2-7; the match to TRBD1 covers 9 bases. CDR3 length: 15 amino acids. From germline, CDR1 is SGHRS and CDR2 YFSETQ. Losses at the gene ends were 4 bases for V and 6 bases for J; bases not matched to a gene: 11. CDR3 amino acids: CASSPGGTGLGEQYF. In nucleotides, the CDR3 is TGCGCCAGCAGCCCAGGCGGGACAGGGCTGGGCGAGCAGTACTTC.

CDR3 DNA: TGTGCCAGCAGCCCGGGACAGGGGGACGAAAAACTGTTTTTT. Residues: CASSPGQGDEKLFF. This rearrangement joins TRBV11-1 to TRBJ1-4, with 11 bases matching TRBD1. Germline CDR1 is SGHAT and CDR2 is FQDESV (reference sequence). Losses at the gene ends were 5 bases for V and 8 bases for J; bases not matched to a gene: 4. The CDR3 consists of 14 residues.

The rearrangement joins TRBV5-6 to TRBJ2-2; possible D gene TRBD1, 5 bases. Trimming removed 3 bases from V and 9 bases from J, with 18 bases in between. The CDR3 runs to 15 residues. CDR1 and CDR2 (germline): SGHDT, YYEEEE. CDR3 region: CASSSLGAGSRELFF. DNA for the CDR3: TGTGCCAGCAGCTCCCTAGGGGCTGGGTCCCGGGAGCTGTTTTTT. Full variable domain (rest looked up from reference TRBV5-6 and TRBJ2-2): DAGVTQSPTHLIKTRGQQVTLRCSPKSGHDTVSWYQQALGQGPQFIFQYYEEEERQRGNFPDRFSGHQFPNYSSELNVNALLLGDSALYLCASSSLGAGSRELFFGEGSRLTVL.

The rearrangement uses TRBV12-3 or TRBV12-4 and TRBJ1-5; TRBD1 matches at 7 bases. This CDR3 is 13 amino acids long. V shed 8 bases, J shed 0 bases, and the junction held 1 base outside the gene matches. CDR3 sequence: CASAGGSNQPQHF. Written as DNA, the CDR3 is TGTGCCAGCGCAGGGGGTAGCAATCAGCCCCAGCATTTT.

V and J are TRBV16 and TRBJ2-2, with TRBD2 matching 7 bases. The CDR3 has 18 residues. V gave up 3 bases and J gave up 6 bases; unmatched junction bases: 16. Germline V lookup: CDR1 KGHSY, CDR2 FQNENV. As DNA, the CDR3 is TGTGCCAGCAGCCATTACGCCGGGACTACCATTGGTTCCGGGGAGCTGTTTTTT. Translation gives CASSHYAGTTIGSGELFF.

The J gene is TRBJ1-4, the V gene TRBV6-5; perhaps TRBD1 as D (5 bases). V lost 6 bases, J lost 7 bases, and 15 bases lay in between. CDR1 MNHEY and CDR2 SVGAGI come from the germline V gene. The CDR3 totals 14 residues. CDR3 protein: CASSQGQGAEKLFF. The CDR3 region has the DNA TGTGCCAGCAGCCAAGGACAAGGAGCTGAAAAACTGTTTTTT.

The CDR3 protein is CASSSEGDTQYF. The DNA of the CDR3 is TGTGCCAGCAGTTCCGAGGGAGATACGCAGTATTTT. The chain carries TRBV6-2 or TRBV6-3 and TRBJ2-3; possibly TRBD2 for D (5 bases). Germline-derived CDR1 and CDR2 are MNHEY and SVGEGT. The CDR3 contains 12 residues. V dropped 4 bases and J dropped 5 bases, with 7 bases sitting between them.

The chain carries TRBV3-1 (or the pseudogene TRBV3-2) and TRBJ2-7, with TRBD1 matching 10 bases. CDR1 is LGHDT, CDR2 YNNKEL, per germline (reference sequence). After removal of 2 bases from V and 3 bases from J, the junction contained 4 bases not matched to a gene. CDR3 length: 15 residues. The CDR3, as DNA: TGTGCCAGCAGCCAACCGGGACAGGGGATCTACGAGCAGTACTTC. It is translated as CASSQPGQGIYEQYF.

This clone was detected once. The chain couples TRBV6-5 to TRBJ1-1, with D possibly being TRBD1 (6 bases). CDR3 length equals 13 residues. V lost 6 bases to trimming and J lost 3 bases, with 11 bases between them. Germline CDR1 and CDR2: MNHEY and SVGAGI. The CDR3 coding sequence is TGTGCCAGCAGAATACAGGGTTACACTGAAGCTTTCTTT. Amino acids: CASRIQGYTEAFF.

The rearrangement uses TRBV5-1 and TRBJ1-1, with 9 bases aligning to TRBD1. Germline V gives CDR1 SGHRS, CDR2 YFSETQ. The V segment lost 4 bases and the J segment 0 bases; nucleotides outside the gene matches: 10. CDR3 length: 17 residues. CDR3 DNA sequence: TGCGCCAGCAGCAGGACGGGACAGGGACACATGAACACTGAAGCTTTCTTT. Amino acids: CASSRTGQGHMNTEAFF.

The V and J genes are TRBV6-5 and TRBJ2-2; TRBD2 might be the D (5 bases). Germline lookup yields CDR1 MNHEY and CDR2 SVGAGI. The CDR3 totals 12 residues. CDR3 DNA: TGTGCTACGGGGTTGTACGGGAGGGAGCTGTTTTTT. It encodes CATGLYGRELFF.

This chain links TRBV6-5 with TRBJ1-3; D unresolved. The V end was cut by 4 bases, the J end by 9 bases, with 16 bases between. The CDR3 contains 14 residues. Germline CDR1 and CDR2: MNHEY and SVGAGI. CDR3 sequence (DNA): TGTGCCAGCAGTTCCCCCTACCGAGGGAGCACCATATATTTT. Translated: CASSSPYRGSTIYF.

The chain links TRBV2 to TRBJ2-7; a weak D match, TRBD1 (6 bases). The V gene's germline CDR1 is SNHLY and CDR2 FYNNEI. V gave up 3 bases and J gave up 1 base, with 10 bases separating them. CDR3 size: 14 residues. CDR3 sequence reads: CASSEQGLSYEQYF. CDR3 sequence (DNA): TGTGCCAGCAGTGAGCAGGGGTTATCCTACGAGCAGTACTTC. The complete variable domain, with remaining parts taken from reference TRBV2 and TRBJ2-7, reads EPEVTQTPSHQVTQMGQEVILRCVPISNHLYFYWYRQILGQKVEFLVSFYNNEISEKSEIFDDQFSVERPDGSNFTLKIRSTKLEDSAMYFCASSEQGLSYEQYFGPGTRLTVT.

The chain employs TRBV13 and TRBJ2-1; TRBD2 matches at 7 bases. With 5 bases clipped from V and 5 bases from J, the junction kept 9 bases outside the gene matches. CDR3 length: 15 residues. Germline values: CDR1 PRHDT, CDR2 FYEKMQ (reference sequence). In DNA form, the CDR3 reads TGTGCCAGCAGCCCGGGCGGGGGTAACAACAATGAGCAGTTCTTC. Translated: CASSPGGGNNNEQFF.

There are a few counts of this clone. CDR3: CASSLTGTSWNEQFF. In DNA, the CDR3 is TGTGCCAGCAGCTTAACAGGGACTAGCTGGAATGAGCAGTTCTTC. The chain joins TRBV7-9 to TRBJ2-1, with 9 bases lining up with TRBD2. The CDR3 loop spans 15 amino acids. V gave up 2 bases and J gave up 7 bases; unmatched junction bases: 6. Per the germline V gene, CDR1 is SEHNR and CDR2 is FQNEAQ (reference sequence).

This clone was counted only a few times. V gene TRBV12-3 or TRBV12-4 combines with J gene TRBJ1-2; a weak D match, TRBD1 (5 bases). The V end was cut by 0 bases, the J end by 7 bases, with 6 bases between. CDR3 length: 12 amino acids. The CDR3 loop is CASSLAGPGYTF. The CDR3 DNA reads TGTGCCAGCAGTTTAGCGGGGCCTGGCTACACCTTC.

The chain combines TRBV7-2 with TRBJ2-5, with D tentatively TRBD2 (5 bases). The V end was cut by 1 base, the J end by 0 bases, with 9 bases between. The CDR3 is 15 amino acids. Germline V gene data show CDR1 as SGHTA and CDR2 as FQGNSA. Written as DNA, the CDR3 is TGTGCCAGCAGCTTAGATCCGGGGAACCAAGAGACCCAGTACTTC. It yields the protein CASSLDPGNQETQYF.

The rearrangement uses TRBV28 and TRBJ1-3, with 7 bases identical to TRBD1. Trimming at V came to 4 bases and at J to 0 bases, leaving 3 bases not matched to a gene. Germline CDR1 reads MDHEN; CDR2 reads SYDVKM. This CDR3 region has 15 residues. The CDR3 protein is CASSSDRSSGNTIYF. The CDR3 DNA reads TGTGCCAGCAGTTCGGACAGGAGCTCTGGAAACACCATATATTTT.